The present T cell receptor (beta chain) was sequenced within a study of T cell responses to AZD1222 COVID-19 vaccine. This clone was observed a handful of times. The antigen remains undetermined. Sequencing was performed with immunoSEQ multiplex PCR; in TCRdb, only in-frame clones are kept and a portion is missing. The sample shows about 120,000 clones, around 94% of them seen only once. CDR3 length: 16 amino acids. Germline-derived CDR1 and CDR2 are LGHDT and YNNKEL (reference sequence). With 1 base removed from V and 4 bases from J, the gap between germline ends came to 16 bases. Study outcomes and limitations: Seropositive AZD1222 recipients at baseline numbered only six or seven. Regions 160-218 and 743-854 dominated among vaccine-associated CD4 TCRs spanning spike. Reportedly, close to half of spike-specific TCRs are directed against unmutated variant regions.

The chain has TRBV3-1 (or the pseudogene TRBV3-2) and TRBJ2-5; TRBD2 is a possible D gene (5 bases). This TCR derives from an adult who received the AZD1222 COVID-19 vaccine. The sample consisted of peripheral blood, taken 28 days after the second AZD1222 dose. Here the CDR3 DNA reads TGTGCCAGCAGCCAAGCTAGAGGGAAACAGTTAGAGACCCAGTACTTC. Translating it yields CASSQARGKQLETQYF.